This T cell receptor (beta chain) was captured in a study of blood T cell repertoires in COVID-19. Germline assignment: CDR1 LGHDT and CDR2 YNNKEL (reference sequence). The germline V and J ends were trimmed by 3 bases and 14 bases, with 14 bases remaining between them. CDR3 size: 12 residues. Sequencing used immunoSEQ multiplex PCR; TCRdb keeps in-frame clones, though not all of them. The sample consists of about 300,000 clones, around 90% of them appearing once. The specimen was peripheral blood. The sequence derives from a woman aged 50 to 60 with COVID-19, enrolled during active disease. The chain combines TRBV3-1 (or the pseudogene TRBV3-2) with TRBJ2-1, with unresolved D. The CDR3 loop reads CASSQADLREFF. The CDR3 DNA reads TGTGCCAGCAGCCAGGCGGATCTCCGGGAGTTCTTC.